The present T cell receptor beta chain was sequenced within a study of PD-1 blockade in classical Hodgkin lymphoma. Documented time point: newly diagnosed, previously untreated cHL patient sample. Per the germline V gene, CDR1 is GTSNPN and CDR2 is SVGIG (reference sequence). The junction had 8 bases not matched to a gene; V was cut back by 3 bases and J by 4 bases. CDR3 length: 14 amino acids. Sequencing was performed with immunoSEQ multiplex PCR; in TCRdb, only in-frame clones are kept and a portion is missing. The profile shows 15,000 to 20,000 clones, around 90% of them singletons. The clonotype comes from a human donor with classical Hodgkin lymphoma. This sequence joins TRBV30 and TRBJ1-2; 7 nucleotides line up with TRBD1. Input material: peripheral blood mononuclear cells (PBMCs). The CDR3, as DNA: TGTGCCTGGAGGGCTATCGGGACAGTCTATGGCTACACCTTC. Protein: CAWRAIGTVYGYTF.